Reported below is one T cell receptor beta chain. At least ten counts were recorded for this clonotype. The antigen it binds to is not known. No per-base quality is available; no much larger clone lies one base away. From the cysteine through the phenylalanine, the CDR3 covers 12 amino acids. The only DNA kept is the CDR3, 36 bases in frame from the first base. The germline V gene (reference sequence) specifies GTSNPN as CDR1 and SVGIG as CDR2. V drops 3 bases and J drops 6 bases, leaving 9 bases in between. The record originates from a study of regulatory T cells in long-lasting Graves disease (dated by TCRdb to about 2021). With respect to the entire study: Newly diagnosed Graves' disease patients had taken antithyroid drugs for less than 3 months. A total of about 33 samples were covered by TCR sequencing, comprising approximately 13 persistent and about 20 newly diagnosed Graves' disease patients. The study took place in China and was registered as a clinical trial. Persistent Graves' disease patients were compared with newly diagnosed Graves' disease patients by peripheral blood TCR sequencing and RNA sequencing.

What the work shows at the level of the full study, not this receptor alone: More public clonotypes were shared among persistent patients (roughly 3,000) than among newly diagnosed patients (approximately 1,000). As a limitation, the authors acknowledged that the small sample size may reduce accuracy. Peripheral blood alone was examined, since thyroid tissue, which constituted the primary lesion, could not be accessed. Compared with newly diagnosed patients, persistent Graves' disease patients had lower TCR Shannon entropy and fewer highly expanded clones, which suggests clonal expansion. Sequencing and analysis were limited to the TCR beta chain. Persistent disease showed preferential use of TRBV28, TRBJ1-2 and TRBJ2-5, whereas newly diagnosed disease favored TRBV20-1 and TRBJ2-1.

The time point label of this sample denotes: newly diagnosed GD, antithyroid drugs for less than 3 months. For both TCR sequencing and RNA sequencing, RNA was extracted from PBMCs in TRIzol. The diagnosis of Graves' disease was made according to American Thyroid Association guidelines. Patients were recruited from an endocrinology department in Xi'an, China. Each patient gave approximately 8.8 milliliters of peripheral blood, collected in an EDTA anticoagulant tube. PBMCs were isolated by Ficoll Paque Plus density gradient separation without further T cell sorting. RNA quality was checked with an Agilent 2100 Bioanalyzer and agarose gel, and concentration with a NanoDrop 2000. The library was generated by multiplex PCR. Sequenced on an Illumina HiSeq 4000. CDR3 regions were amplified by Arm-PCR with iRepertoire HTBI primers to construct TCR beta libraries. PCR products were gel purified before sequencing. In the authors' own workflow: Gene usage analysis of CDR3 amino acid clonotypes relied on the 62 TRBV and about 13 TRBJ segments identified across samples. Filtered high-quality paired reads were merged into contigs using COPE and FqMerger. Contigs were aligned with BLAST to IMGT TRBV, TRBD and TRBJ reference genes, and CDR3 was defined per IMGT. Highly expanded clones were defined as clonotypes with a frequency above 0.1%. Shannon entropy served as the measure of repertoire diversity, while the Gini coefficient captured V-J evenness. A clonotype was considered public if more than one individual shared it. The public sequencing data were trimmed at Q25 with fastp and processed into clonotypes with MiXCR by TCRdb, which kept only in-frame beta chains. Rows with a matching CDR3 protein are joined into one entry that keeps the most common DNA and genes. TCRdb, not the original authors, processed these V and J calls. The sample yields about half a million distinct CDR3 sequences; more than 10% were counted once. Roughly 8.9% of the sample is held by the ten biggest clonotypes.

These same records also appear under a second study, on T cells in Graves' hyperthyroidism and ophthalmopathy. As the second publication notes: Stable Graves' hyperthyroidism was defined as the absence of progression to ophthalmopathy over 18 months of follow-up. The hyperthyroidism patients were between 18 and 65 years old and newly diagnosed, with a disease duration of less than 2 months. Any patient with an uncontrolled infection, another autoimmune disease, pregnancy or lactation was excluded. Diagnoses relied on clinical symptoms, serum thyroxine and TRAb, thyroid ultrasound and orbital computed tomography. A first-round RT-PCR of the TCR CDR3 used the HTBI primer set with the Qiagen OneStep RT-PCR kit. Most expanded thyroid clonotypes (frequency above 0.001) were also detected in blood, suggesting blood repertoires may reflect thyroid immune responses. Ophthalmopathy was separated from stable hyperthyroidism by a 13 V-J signature model, with approximately 86% sensitivity and roughly 81% specificity obtained in cross-validation and 80%/75% obtained in testing. During validation, the model predicted progression to ophthalmopathy a median of approximately 6.5 months ahead of onset, with approximately 71% sensitivity and under 85% specificity. To identify TCR V-J signatures that set the groups apart, the researchers used a discovery cohort of approximately 98 patients, made up of 40 to 45 with Graves' ophthalmopathy and around 58 with stable Graves' hyperthyroidism. Prospective prediction of ophthalmopathy was tested in an independent validation cohort consisting of about 20 hyperthyroidism patients and about 17 patients who later progressed to ophthalmopathy. For training and testing, the 100 or so patients in the discovery cohort were randomly divided in a 7:3 ratio. The study also compared thyroid tissue and blood T-cell repertoires from roughly 6 Graves' hyperthyroidism patients. Following sampling, methimazole starting at 30 mg daily was given to hyperthyroidism patients, and high-dose intravenous methylprednisolone was given to ophthalmopathy patients. Libraries were constructed in a second round of multiplex PCR, after which size selection and purification were carried out. Paired-end sequencing of the libraries was performed with 100 bp reads on an Illumina HiSeq2000. SOAPnuke was used to process the raw data, throwing out any read that contained adapters or uncalled bases, had a mean Phred below 15, or lacked an exact constant-primer or identifier match. COPE v1.2.5 was used to merge high-quality paired reads, and clonotypes were defined as unique nucleotide sequences. MiTCR v1.1 was used to align the clonotypes against IMGT TRBV, TRBD and TRBJ reference segments. Only V-J combinations with frequency above 0.0001, covering about 99% of repertoires, were analysed. The TCS score was defined as F50 (clonal expansion) divided by E x V (chaos), with BLOSUM62-based TCRdist calculated between CDR3 peptides within each V-J. Welch's t-statistics and random forest reduced 514 V-J features to 13, which were used in a naive Bayes classifier (R e1071). Sample size was not statistically predetermined, and investigators were not blinded to group allocation. TCR Vbeta CDR3 sequencing of 120 to 150 peripheral blood samples (over 40 ophthalmopathy, some 75 hyperthyroidism and roughly 17 progressor patients) is reported in the paper.

This TCR derives from a woman younger than 45 with Graves disease. Donor details come from another sample of the same person, matched by shared clones. The source was peripheral blood mononuclear cells (PBMCs), collected at new diagnosis, from a patient treated with antithyroid drugs. The chain is made from TRBV30 and TRBJ2-1; there is no confident call for the D gene. Here the CDR3 is given as CAWRVSFNEQFF. The base sequence is TGTGCCTGGAGGGTTAGCTTCAATGAGCAGTTCTTC.